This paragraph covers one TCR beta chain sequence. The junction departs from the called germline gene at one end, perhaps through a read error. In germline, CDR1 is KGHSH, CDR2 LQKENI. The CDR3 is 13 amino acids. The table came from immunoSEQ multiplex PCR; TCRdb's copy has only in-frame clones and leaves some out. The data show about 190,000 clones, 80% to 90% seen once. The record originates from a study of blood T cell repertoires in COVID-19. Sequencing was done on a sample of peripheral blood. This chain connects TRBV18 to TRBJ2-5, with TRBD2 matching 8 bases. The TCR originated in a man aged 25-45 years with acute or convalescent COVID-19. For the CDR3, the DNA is TGTGCTAGCTCACTGGGACTAGGTGAGACCCAGTACTTC. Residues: CASSLGLGETQYF.